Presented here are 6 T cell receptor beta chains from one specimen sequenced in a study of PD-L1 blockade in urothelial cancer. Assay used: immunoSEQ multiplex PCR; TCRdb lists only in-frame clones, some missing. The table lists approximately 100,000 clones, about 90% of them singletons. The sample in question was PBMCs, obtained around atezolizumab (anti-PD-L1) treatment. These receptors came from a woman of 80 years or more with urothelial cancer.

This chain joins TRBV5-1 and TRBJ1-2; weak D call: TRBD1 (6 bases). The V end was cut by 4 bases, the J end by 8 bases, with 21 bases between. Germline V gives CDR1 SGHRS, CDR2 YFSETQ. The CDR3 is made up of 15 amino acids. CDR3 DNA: TGCGCCAGCAGCCCCATGGGACACCCAGAGGGCGGCTACACCTTC. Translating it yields CASSPMGHPEGGYTF.

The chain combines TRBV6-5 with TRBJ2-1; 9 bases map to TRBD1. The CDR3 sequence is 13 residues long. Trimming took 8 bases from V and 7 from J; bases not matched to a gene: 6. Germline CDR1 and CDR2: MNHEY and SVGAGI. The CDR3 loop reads CASRDRDRNEQFF. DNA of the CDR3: TGTGCCAGCCGGGACAGGGACCGAAATGAGCAGTTCTTC.

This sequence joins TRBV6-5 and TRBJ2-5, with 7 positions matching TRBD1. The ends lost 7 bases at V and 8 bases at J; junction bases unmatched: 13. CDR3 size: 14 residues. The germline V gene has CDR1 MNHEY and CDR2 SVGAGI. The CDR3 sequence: CASTKTGSFGTQYF. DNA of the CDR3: TGTGCCAGCACCAAGACAGGGTCATTTGGTACCCAGTACTTC.

CDR3 sequence reads: CASSSGQGQNIQYF. As DNA, the CDR3 is TGTGCCAGCAGTTCTGGACAGGGTCAAAACATTCAGTACTTC. This sequence joins TRBV28 and TRBJ2-4; 8 nucleotides match TRBD1. CDR1 MDHEN and CDR2 SYDVKM come from the germline V gene. V shed 4 bases, J shed 5 bases, and the junction held 4 bases outside the gene matches. This CDR3 is built from 14 residues.

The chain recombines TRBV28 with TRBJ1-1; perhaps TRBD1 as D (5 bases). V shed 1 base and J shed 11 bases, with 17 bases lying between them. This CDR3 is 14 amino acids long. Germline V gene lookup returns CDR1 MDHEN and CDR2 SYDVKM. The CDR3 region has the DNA TGTGCCAGCAGTTTATCCGTCAGGGTTAGAATGGCTTTCTTT. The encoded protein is CASSLSVRVRMAFF.

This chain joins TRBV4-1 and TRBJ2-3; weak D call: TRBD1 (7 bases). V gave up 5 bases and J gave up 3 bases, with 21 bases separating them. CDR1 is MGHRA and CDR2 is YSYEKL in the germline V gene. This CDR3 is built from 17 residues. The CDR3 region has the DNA TGCGCCAGCAGCGGACCCTCAGGGGGGCTGATAACAGATACGCAGTATTTT. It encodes CASSGPSGGLITDTQYF.